These 30 T cell receptor beta chains came from one sample sequenced in a study of early T cells in non-severe SARS-CoV-2 infection. TCRdb redid the calling of the 5' RACE reads with MiXCR, one entry per CDR3 protein. Among tens of thousands of distinct CDR3 sequences listed, under 11% were seen once. Sequenced material: whole blood. Receptors originate from an adult who was a healthcare worker with PCR-confirmed SARS-CoV-2 infection or an uninfected control (not recorded which).

Ten or more counts support this clonotype. This chain joins TRBV20-1 and TRBJ2-3; TRBD2 matches at 7 bases. CDR1 DFQATT and CDR2 SNEGSKA come from the germline V gene (reference sequence). The CDR3 runs 15 residues. V was clipped by 5 bases and J by 2 bases; unmatched bases: 10. The CDR3 region is CSAHHHGGSTDTQYF. CDR3 DNA sequence: TGCAGTGCTCACCACCACGGGGGGTCCACAGATACGCAGTATTTT.

This clonotype was seen a single time. The CDR3 region has the DNA TGCAGCGCTGGGAACACCGGCTACAATGAGCAGTTCTTC. It is translated as CSAGNTGYNEQFF. V and J are TRBV29-1 and TRBJ2-1; D ambiguous. The CDR3 contains 13 residues. CDR1 is SQVTM and CDR2 is ANQGSEA in the germline V gene. Trimming pared 7 bases from V and 3 bases from J, leaving 13 bases between.

This clonotype was seen many times. The gene calls are TRBV10-3 and TRBJ2-6, with TRBD1 identical over 9 bases. V lost 0 bases and J lost 2; bases outside the gene matches: 5. The CDR3 totals 18 residues. In germline, CDR1 is ENHRY, CDR2 SYGVKD. Here the CDR3 reads CAISESRTGVPGANVLTF. Here the CDR3 DNA reads TGTGCCATCAGTGAGTCGAGGACAGGGGTCCCTGGGGCCAACGTCCTGACTTTC.

The chain links TRBV29-1 to TRBJ2-7, with D unclear. The CDR3 totals 13 residues. Germline-derived CDR1 and CDR2 are SQVTM and ANQGSEA. The V end was cut by 3 bases, the J end by 2 bases, with 11 bases between. As DNA, the CDR3 is TGCAGCGTTGAGAGACTTCAGGCCTACGAGCAGTACTTC. Translating gives CSVERLQAYEQYF.

The table lists this clonotype with a few counts. The chain joins TRBV7-3 to TRBJ1-6; the D is unclear. The V and J ends lost 2 bases and 10 bases respectively, with 6 bases between them. This CDR3 contains 12 residues. Germline V gene data show CDR1 as SGHTA and CDR2 as FQGTGA. CDR3 in amino acids: CASSLGRSPLHF. The CDR3 DNA reads as TGTGCCAGCAGCTTAGGGCGATCACCCCTCCACTTT. The entire variable domain, with the rest obtained from reference TRBV7-3 and TRBJ1-6, is as follows: GAGVSQTPSNKVTEKGKYVELRCDPISGHTALYWYRQSLGQGPEFLIYFQGTGAADDSGLPNDRFFAVRPEGSVSTLKIQRTERGDSAVYLCASSLGRSPLHFGNGTRLTVT.

This clonotype was seen many times. The chain has TRBV9 and TRBJ1-6; D not resolved. Trimming cost V 6 bases and J 6 bases, with 13 bases left between them. This CDR3 is built from 14 residues. Germline-derived CDR1 and CDR2 are SGDLS and YYNGEE. This chain's CDR3 is CASNPGVFNSPLHF. The CDR3 region has the DNA TGTGCCAGCAACCCCGGGGTCTTTAATTCACCCCTCCACTTT.

This clonotype has just a few counts. V gene TRBV7-9 combines with J gene TRBJ2-3; 10 positions agree with TRBD1. The CDR3 length is 15 residues. The V and J ends lost 5 bases and 2 bases, in that order; junction bases with no gene match: 4. CDR1 is SEHNR, CDR2 FQNEAQ, per germline (reference sequence). CDR3 region: CASSETGGYTDTQYF. Here the CDR3 DNA reads TGTGCCAGCAGCGAGACAGGGGGCTACACAGATACGCAGTATTTT.

This sequence joins TRBV20-1 and TRBJ2-4, with 7 positions matching TRBD1. J gave up 0 bases and V 6 bases, and 8 bases lay outside the gene matches. The CDR3 covers 15 residues. Germline loops: CDR1 DFQATT, CDR2 SNEGSKA (reference sequence). This CDR3 is CSATNQGVAKNIQYF. The CDR3 DNA follows: TGCAGTGCCACAAACCAGGGGGTAGCCAAAAACATTCAGTACTTC.

This clonotype was seen a handful of times. The chain joins TRBV12-3 or TRBV12-4 to TRBJ1-1; tentatively, D is TRBD1 (5 bases). The CDR3 covers 13 residues. Trimming shortened V by 5 bases and J by 11 bases, and 18 bases separated the two germline ends. Here the CDR3 reads CASSVRGRGKAFF. The CDR3 DNA reads TGTGCCAGCAGTGTTCGGGGACGGGGTAAGGCTTTCTTT.

This clonotype was seen repeatedly, ten times or more. This chain uses TRBV20-1 with TRBJ2-5; D could derive from TRBD1 or TRBD2 (5 bases each). CDR1 is DFQATT and CDR2 is SNEGSKA in the germline V gene (reference sequence). This CDR3 comprises 15 residues. V shed 0 bases and J shed 1 base, with 12 bases lying between them. The CDR3 reads CSARETGRIQETQYF. CDR3 DNA: TGCAGTGCTAGAGAAACGGGACGGATCCAAGAGACCCAGTACTTC.

This clonotype was detected only once. The V and J genes are TRBV6-6 and TRBJ2-7; perhaps TRBD1 as D (6 bases). The V and J ends lost 2 bases and 2 bases respectively, with 13 bases between them. In germline, CDR1 is MNHNY, CDR2 SVGAGI (reference sequence). The CDR3 runs 15 residues. The CDR3 reads CASSYPQQGTYEQYF. Written as DNA, the CDR3 is TGTGCCAGCAGTTACCCCCAACAGGGAACCTACGAGCAGTACTTC.

This clonotype was seen at least ten times. The chain joins TRBV2 to TRBJ1-5; the match to TRBD1 covers 7 bases. CDR3 length: 15 residues. With 6 bases clipped from V and 0 bases from J, the junction kept 5 bases outside the gene matches. Germline V gives CDR1 SNHLY, CDR2 FYNNEI. The CDR3 nucleotides are TGTGCCAGCAGCTTGGGGACAGATAGCAATCAGCCCCAGCATTTT. Amino acids: CASSLGTDSNQPQHF. The whole variable domain, filled in from reference TRBV2 and TRBJ1-5, reads EPEVTQTPSHQVTQMGQEVILRCVPISNHLYFYWYRQILGQKVEFLVSFYNNEISEKSEIFDDQFSVERPDGSNFTLKIRSTKLEDSAMYFCASSLGTDSNQPQHFGDGTRLSIL.

The chain employs TRBV29-1 and TRBJ2-7, with D perhaps given as TRBD1 or TRBD2 (5 bases each). V was clipped by 2 bases and J by 6 bases, with 14 bases between them. Looked up from germline, CDR1 is SQVTM and CDR2 is ANQGSEA. CDR3 length equals 13 residues. The CDR3 protein is CSVEPAGAGEQYF. The CDR3 DNA sequence: TGCAGCGTTGAACCCGCTGGGGCGGGCGAGCAGTACTTC.

This clonotype showed up just a few times. This chain links TRBV10-3 with TRBJ2-1; 8 positions match TRBD1. CDR1 is ENHRY, CDR2 SYGVKD, per germline. The CDR3 spans 14 residues. V shed 4 bases and J 5 bases; nucleotides not matched to a gene: 4. The CDR3 region is CAISGDRPDNEQFF. The CDR3, as DNA: TGTGCCATCAGTGGGGACAGGCCCGACAATGAGCAGTTCTTC.

At least ten counts were recorded for this clonotype. The rearrangement uses TRBV19 and TRBJ2-3; 8 bases fit TRBD2. Germline values: CDR1 LNHDA, CDR2 SQIVND (reference sequence). The CDR3 consists of 14 residues. Trimming cost V 1 base and J 5 bases; bases outside gene matches: 2. The CDR3 DNA reads as TGTGCCAGTAGTATAGCGGGGGGGCGAGATACGCAGTATTTT. Its translation is CASSIAGGRDTQYF. The full variable domain, rest sourced from reference TRBV19 and TRBJ2-3, is DGGITQSPKYLFRKEGQNVTLSCEQNLNHDAMYWYRQDPGQGLRLIYYSQIVNDFQKGDIAEGYSVSREKKESFPLTVTSAQKNPTAFYLCASSIAGGRDTQYFGPGTRLTVL.

The chain has TRBV12-3 or TRBV12-4 and TRBJ2-5; D is perhaps TRBD2 (6 bases). Trimming stripped 6 bases from V and 1 base from J, with 9 bases between. This CDR3 region has 13 residues. The CDR3 protein is CASSTSSQETQYF. CDR3 in DNA: TGTGCCAGCAGCACTAGCAGCCAAGAGACCCAGTACTTC.

This clonotype showed up just a few times. This chain links TRBV27 with TRBJ2-5; 8 bases are a match to TRBD2. The CDR3 consists of 14 residues. The V gene end was trimmed by 4 bases and the J gene end by 2 bases; junction bases not matched to a gene: 3. The germline V gene encodes CDR1 MNHEY and CDR2 SMNVEV (reference sequence). The DNA for the CDR3 is TGTGCCAGCAGTTCAAGCGGGGGACAAGAGACCCAGTACTTC. The encoded protein is CASSSSGGQETQYF.

The rearrangement joins TRBV4-1 to TRBJ2-3; 10 bases agree with TRBD2. In germline, CDR1 is MGHRA, CDR2 YSYEKL. The CDR3 loop spans 19 amino acids. J gave up 0 bases and V 0 bases, and 9 bases lay outside the gene matches. The CDR3 DNA sequence: TGCGCCAGCAGCCAAGAATCAGCGGGGGGGATCTCTAGCACAGATACGCAGTATTTT. Its protein is CASSQESAGGISSTDTQYF.

This clonotype came up many times. The chain uses TRBV5-1 and TRBJ2-2, with unresolved D. Trimming took 0 bases from V and 2 from J, leaving 8 bases between them. There are 15 residues in the CDR3. Germline CDR1 is SGHRS and CDR2 is YFSETQ. The DNA of the CDR3 is TGCGCCAGCAGCTTGGACGGGTATAACACCGGGGAGCTGTTTTTT. This codes for CASSLDGYNTGELFF.

The CDR3 is CANAGTANYGYTF. DNA of the CDR3: TGTGCCAACGCAGGGACGGCTAACTATGGCTACACCTTC. The chain employs TRBV2 and TRBJ1-2; perhaps TRBD1 as D (5 bases). The V end was cut by 10 bases, the J end by 0 bases, with 12 bases between. The germline V gene encodes CDR1 SNHLY and CDR2 FYNNEI. The CDR3 consists of 13 residues.

This clonotype was picked up a small number of times. The rearrangement links TRBV5-1 to TRBJ1-2; D unclear. The CDR3 covers 13 residues. Trimming removed 8 bases from V and 8 bases from J, with 19 bases in between. Germline CDR1 and CDR2: SGHRS and YFSETQ. The CDR3 here is CASSLRGNYGYTF. CDR3 bases: TGCGCCAGTTCCCTCCGGGGAAATTACGGCTACACCTTC.

This clonotype has a handful of counts. V is TRBV10-3 and J is TRBJ2-1; perhaps D is TRBD1 or TRBD2 (6 bases each). Between the trimmed V and J ends, which lost 8 bases and 8 bases, there was a span of 10 bases. There are 11 residues in the CDR3. In germline, CDR1 is ENHRY, CDR2 SYGVKD. Here the CDR3 reads CAISRGDEQFF. The DNA for the CDR3 is TGTGCCATCTCAAGGGGGGATGAGCAGTTCTTC.

On this clonotype: Possible read error: a much larger clone is one base away. The J gene is TRBJ2-2, the V gene TRBV6-5; D might be TRBD2 (6 bases). The CDR3 extends over 17 amino acids. Germline V gene sequence: CDR1 MNHEY, CDR2 SVGAGI. As DNA, the CDR3 is TGTGCCAGCAGTGCAGATGGGGGACTCCTGAACACCGGGGAGCTGTATTTT. Encoded protein: CASSADGGLLNTGELYF.

This chain uses TRBV5-4 with TRBJ1-4; weak D call: TRBD1 (6 bases). This CDR3 spans 14 amino acids. V was shortened by 3 bases and J by 7 bases, with 13 bases between the two germline ends. The germline V gene has CDR1 SGHNT and CDR2 YYREEE (reference sequence). CDR3 nucleotide sequence: TGTGCCAGCAGCTCGGGGGCGCCGGGTGAAAAACTGTTTTTT. Amino acid sequence: CASSSGAPGEKLFF.

This clonotype has ten or more counts. The CDR3 region is CSAPGGATDTQYF. DNA of the CDR3: TGCAGTGCCCCCGGGGGCGCAACAGATACGCAGTATTTT. This chain connects TRBV20-1 to TRBJ2-3; D is possibly TRBD1 or TRBD2 (6 bases each). Per the germline V gene, CDR1 is DFQATT and CDR2 is SNEGSKA (reference sequence). The CDR3 is made up of 13 amino acids. The V and J ends lost 6 bases and 3 bases respectively, with 13 bases between them.

This clonotype was counted many times. Germline and junction disagree at one end, which may indicate a read error. The rearrangement joins TRBV7-9 to TRBJ2-5, with 8 bases fitting TRBD2. The CDR3 is made up of 13 amino acids. The germline V gene has CDR1 SEHNR and CDR2 FQNEAQ (reference sequence). The CDR3 DNA sequence: TGTGCCAGCAGCATAGCGGGACAAGAGACCCAGTACTTC. Amino acid sequence: CASSIAGQETQYF.

In its sample, this clonotype was seen a few times. The chain is built from TRBV29-1 and TRBJ2-7; possibly TRBD1 for D (6 bases). The germline V and J ends were trimmed by 6 bases and 2 bases, with 14 bases remaining between them. Per the germline V gene, CDR1 is SQVTM and CDR2 is ANQGSEA. The CDR3 consists of 13 residues. CDR3 loop: CSVAQGFTYEQYF. The CDR3 nucleotides read TGCAGCGTGGCACAGGGTTTTACCTACGAGCAGTACTTC.

Many counts were recorded for this clonotype. This chain joins TRBV7-2 and TRBJ2-7; D might be TRBD1 or TRBD2, each matching 5 bases. In germline, CDR1 is SGHTA, CDR2 FQGNSA. Trimming left V 5 bases short and J 0 bases short, with 14 bases between. This CDR3 contains 15 residues. CDR3 bases: TGTGCCAGCAGCACGGGACCCAGGAGCTCCTACGAGCAGTACTTC. Its translation: CASSTGPRSSYEQYF.

The chain uses TRBV18 and TRBJ2-5; D is uncertain. The CDR3 is 13 amino acids. Germline CDR1 and CDR2: KGHSH and LQKENI. V lost 5 bases and J lost 1, with 8 bases in between. CDR3 coding DNA: TGTGCCAGCTCAAAACGTCCCCAAGAGACCCAGTACTTC. It specifies CASSKRPQETQYF.

This clonotype was seen many times. The rearrangement joins TRBV27 to TRBJ1-2, with TRBD1 matching 9 bases. The germline CDR1 and CDR2 sequences are MNHEY and SMNVEV (reference sequence). The CDR3 is 15 amino acids. The trim removed 6 bases at V and 8 bases at J, leaving 13 bases unmatched. CDR3 loop: CASSRRDRAGKGYTF. For the CDR3, the DNA is TGTGCCAGCAGCCGCCGGGACAGGGCGGGGAAGGGCTACACCTTC.